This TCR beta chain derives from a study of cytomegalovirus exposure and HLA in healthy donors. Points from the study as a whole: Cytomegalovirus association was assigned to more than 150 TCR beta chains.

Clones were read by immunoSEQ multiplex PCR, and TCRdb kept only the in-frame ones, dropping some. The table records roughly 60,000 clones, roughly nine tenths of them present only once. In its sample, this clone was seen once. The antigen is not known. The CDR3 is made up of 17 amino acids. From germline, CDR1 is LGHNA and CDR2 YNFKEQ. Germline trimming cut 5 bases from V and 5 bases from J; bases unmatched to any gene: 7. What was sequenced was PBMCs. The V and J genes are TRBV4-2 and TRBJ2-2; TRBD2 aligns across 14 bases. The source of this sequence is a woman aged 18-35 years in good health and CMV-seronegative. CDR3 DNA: TGTGCCAGCAGCGTCCGACTAGCGGGAGGGCAAACCGGGGAGCTGTTTTTT. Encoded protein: CASSVRLAGGQTGELFF.